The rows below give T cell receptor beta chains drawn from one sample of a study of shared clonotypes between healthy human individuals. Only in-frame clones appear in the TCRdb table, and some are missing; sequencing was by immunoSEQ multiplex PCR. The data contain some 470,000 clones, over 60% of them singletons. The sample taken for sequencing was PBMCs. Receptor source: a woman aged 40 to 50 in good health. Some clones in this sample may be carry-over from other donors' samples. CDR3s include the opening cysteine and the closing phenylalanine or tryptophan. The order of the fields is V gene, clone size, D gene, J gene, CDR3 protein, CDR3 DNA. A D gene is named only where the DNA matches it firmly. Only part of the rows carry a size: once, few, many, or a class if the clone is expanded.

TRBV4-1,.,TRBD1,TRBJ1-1,CASSRTGVTEAFF,TGCGCCAGCAGCCGCACAGGGGTCACTGAAGCTTTCTTT
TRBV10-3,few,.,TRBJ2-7,CAISESQRRNYEQYF,TGTGCCATCAGTGAGTCGCAGCGGAGAAATTACGAGCAGTACTTC
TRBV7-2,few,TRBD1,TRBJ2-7,CASSLAGTGGPYEQYF,TGTGCCAGCAGCTTAGCAGGGACAGGGGGACCCTACGAGCAGTACTTC
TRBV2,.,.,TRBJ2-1,CASRRTWWSYNEQFF,TGTGCCAGCAGAAGGACTTGGTGGTCCTACAATGAGCAGTTCTTC
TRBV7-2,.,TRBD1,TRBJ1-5,CASSLAPTGTGQPQHF,TGTGCCAGCAGCTTAGCCCCGACAGGGACGGGGCAGCCCCAGCATTTT
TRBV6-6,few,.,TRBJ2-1,CASRPEGNEQFF,TGTGCCAGCAGGCCGGAGGGAAATGAGCAGTTCTTC
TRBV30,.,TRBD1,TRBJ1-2,CAWSRDSFSNYGYTF,TGTGCCTGGAGTAGGGACAGTTTTTCTAACTATGGCTACACCTTC
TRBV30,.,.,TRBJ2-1,CAWSSGTRYNEQFF,TGTGCCTGGTCGTCTGGGACGCGCTACAATGAGCAGTTCTTC
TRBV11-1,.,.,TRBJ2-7,CASSLGHRSSYEQYF,TGTGCCAGCAGCTTAGGTCATAGGAGCTCCTACGAGCAGTACTTC
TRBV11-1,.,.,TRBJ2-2,CASRGGDARDTGELFF,TGTGCCAGCAGAGGTGGGGACGCAAGAGACACCGGGGAGCTGTTTTTT
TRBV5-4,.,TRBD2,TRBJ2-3,CASSLVASGRGTDTQYF,TGTGCCAGCAGCTTGGTGGCTAGCGGGAGGGGCACAGATACGCAGTATTTT
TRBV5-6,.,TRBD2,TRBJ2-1,CASSLGGGPGNEQFF,TGTGCCAGCAGCTTGGGGGGAGGGCCTGGCAATGAGCAGTTCTTC
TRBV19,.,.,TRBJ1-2,CASSAGPNYGYTF,TGTGCCAGTAGTGCCGGACCAAACTATGGCTACACCTTC
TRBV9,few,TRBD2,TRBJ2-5,CASSESGSLETQYF,TGTGCCAGCAGCGAAAGCGGGAGTCTTGAGACCCAGTACTTC
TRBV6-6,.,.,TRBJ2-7,CASSYDRDTYEQYF,TGTGCCAGCAGTTACGACCGGGACACATACGAGCAGTACTTC
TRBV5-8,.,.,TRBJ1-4,CASSLARRPSNEKLFF,TGTGCCAGCAGCTTGGCCCGACGGCCGTCGAATGAAAAACTGTTTTTT
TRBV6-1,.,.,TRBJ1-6,CASSEATTLGSPLHF,TGTGCCAGCAGTGAAGCGACGACACTCGGATCACCCCTCCACTTT
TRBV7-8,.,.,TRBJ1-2,CASSRTGTASNYGYTF,TGTGCCAGCAGTCGAACCGGGACGGCCTCTAACTATGGCTACACCTTC
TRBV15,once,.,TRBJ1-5,CATSSIRESYQPQHF,TGTGCCACCAGCAGTATAAGAGAGTCTTATCAGCCCCAGCATTTT
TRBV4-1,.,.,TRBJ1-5,CASSPAGLTMNQPQHF,TGCGCCAGCAGCCCAGCCGGGCTGACCATGAATCAGCCCCAGCATTTT
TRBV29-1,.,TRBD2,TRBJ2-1,CSVERLAGGGNEQFF,TGCAGCGTTGAACGCTTAGCGGGAGGGGGGAATGAGCAGTTCTTC
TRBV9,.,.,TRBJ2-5,CASSVATGPTQETQYF,TGTGCCAGCAGCGTAGCTACGGGACCCACCCAAGAGACCCAGTACTTC
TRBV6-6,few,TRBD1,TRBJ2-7,CASSYPGQGLYEQYF,TGTGCCAGCAGTTACCCGGGACAGGGCCTCTACGAGCAGTACTTC
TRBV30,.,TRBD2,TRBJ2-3,CAWSTPGLAGAFTDTQYF,TGTGCCTGGAGTACTCCGGGACTAGCGGGAGCGTTCACAGATACGCAGTATTTT
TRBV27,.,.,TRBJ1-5,CASSSYSNQPQHF,TGTGCCAGCAGTTCATATAGCAATCAGCCCCAGCATTTT
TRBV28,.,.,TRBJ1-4,CASSPPGHEKLFF,TGTGCCAGCAGTCCTCCTGGGCATGAAAAACTGTTTTTT
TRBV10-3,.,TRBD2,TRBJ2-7,CAISGTSGISYEQYF,TGTGCCATCAGTGGGACTAGCGGGATCTCCTACGAGCAGTACTTC
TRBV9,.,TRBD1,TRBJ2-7,CASSTSTGGIYEQYF,TGTGCCAGCAGCACTTCGACAGGGGGGATATACGAGCAGTACTTC
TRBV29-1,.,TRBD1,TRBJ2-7,CSAGGGDYEQYF,TGCAGCGCAGGGGGTGGAGACTACGAGCAGTACTTC
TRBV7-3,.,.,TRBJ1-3,CASSALSGNTIYF,TGTGCCAGCAGCGCACTCTCTGGAAACACCATATATTTT
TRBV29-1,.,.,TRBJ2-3,CSVDEPRDTQYF,TGCAGCGTTGATGAACCGCGGGATACGCAGTATTTT
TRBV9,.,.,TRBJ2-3,CASSVEADTQYF,TGTGCCAGCAGCGTAGAGGCAGATACGCAGTATTTT
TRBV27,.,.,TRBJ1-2,CASSVDREYGYTF,TGTGCCAGCAGTGTCGACAGAGAATATGGCTACACCTTC
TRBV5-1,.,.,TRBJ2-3,CASSLSWGADNTQYF,TGCGCCAGCAGCTTGTCCTGGGGGGCGGATAATACGCAGTATTTT
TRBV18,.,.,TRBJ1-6,CASSPQGDSPLHF,TGTGCCAGCTCACCACAAGGAGATTCACCCCTCCACTTT
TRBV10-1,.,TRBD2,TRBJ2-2,CASSSGGNTGELFF,TGCGCCAGCTCTAGCGGGGGGAACACCGGGGAGCTGTTTTTT
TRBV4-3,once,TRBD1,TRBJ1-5,CASSADRGGNQPQHF,TGCGCCAGCAGCGCAGACAGGGGGGGCAATCAGCCCCAGCATTTT
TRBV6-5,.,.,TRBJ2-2,CASSRSIESTGELFF,TGTGCCAGCAGCCGGAGTATAGAGTCCACCGGGGAGCTGTTTTTT
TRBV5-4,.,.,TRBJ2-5,CASSSTVAEETQYF,TGTGCCAGCAGCTCCACTGTAGCAGAAGAGACCCAGTACTTC
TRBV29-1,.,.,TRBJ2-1,CSVEDRDSRRGQNNEQFF,TGCAGCGTTGAAGATCGAGACTCTCGCCGCGGACAAAACAATGAGCAGTTCTTC
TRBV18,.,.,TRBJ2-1,CASSPWQYNEQFF,TGTGCCAGCTCACCGTGGCAGTACAATGAGCAGTTCTTC
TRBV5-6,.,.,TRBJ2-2,CASSGRSNTGELFF,TGTGCCAGCAGTGGACGTTCGAACACCGGGGAGCTGTTTTTT
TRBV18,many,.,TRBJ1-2,CASSRGRDGYTF,TGTGCCAGCTCGCGGGGCAGGGATGGCTACACCTTC
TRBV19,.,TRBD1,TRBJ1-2,CASSTRVDRAYGYTF,TGTGCCAGTAGTACCCGCGTTGACAGGGCCTATGGCTACACCTTC
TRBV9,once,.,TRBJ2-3,CASSLLDTQYF,TGTGCCAGCAGCTTGTTGGATACGCAGTATTTT
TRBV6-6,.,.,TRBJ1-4,CASSLTAGKLFF,TGTGCCAGCAGTCTGACGGCGGGAAAACTGTTTTTT
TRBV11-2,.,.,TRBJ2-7,CASSPGPSLYEQYF,TGTGCCAGCAGCCCTGGGCCCAGCCTCTACGAGCAGTACTTC
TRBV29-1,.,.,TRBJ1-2,CSVEYSQGLYGYTF,TGCAGCGTTGAATACAGCCAGGGTCTGTATGGCTACACCTTC
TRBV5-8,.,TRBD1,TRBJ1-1,CASSHPRTGGNTEAFF,TGTGCCAGCAGCCACCCTCGGACAGGGGGGAACACTGAAGCTTTCTTT
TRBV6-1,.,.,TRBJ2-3,CASRGDTESDTQYF,TGTGCCAGCAGGGGGGACACAGAATCAGATACGCAGTATTTT